The 11 T cell receptor beta chains presented below share a single source sample, sequenced in a study of T-cell reconstitution after alpha-beta-depleted transplantation in children. Preparing the TCRbeta library involved the use of unique molecular identifiers. Each CDR3 protein gets one entry after TCRdb re-called the PCR reads with MiXCR. This sample has 800,000 to 1,000,000 distinct CDR3 sequences, with less than 30% found just once. Material: PBMCs, mostly from graft donor cells, obtained 360 days after TCRalphabeta/CD19-depleted stem cell transplant. All receptors come from a boy in the first two years of life who had a stem cell transplant for SCID, so the T cells may come from the graft donor.

A few counts support this clonotype. The CDR3 DNA sequence: TGTGCCAGCTCACCACTCTCGACAGCGAACACTGAAGCTTTCTTT. Encoded protein: CASSPLSTANTEAFF. This rearrangement joins TRBV18 to TRBJ1-1, with TRBD1 as a possible D gene (5 bases). The CDR3 is made up of 15 amino acids. The V end lost 1 base, the J end lost 1 base, and 10 bases lay between the germline ends. Per germline, CDR1 KGHSH and CDR2 LQKENI.

The chain couples TRBV5-1 to TRBJ1-2; D is perhaps TRBD1 (5 bases). This CDR3 contains 13 residues. V was pared by 3 bases and J by 6 bases, with 12 bases between. Germline V gives CDR1 SGHRS, CDR2 YFSETQ. CDR3: CASSSWDGHGYTF. The CDR3 DNA sequence: TGCGCCAGCAGCTCCTGGGACGGCCATGGCTACACCTTC.

The chain recombines TRBV5-1 with TRBJ2-7; the match to TRBD1 covers 9 bases. The CDR3 length is 15 residues. V trimming: 0 bases; J trimming: 10 bases; junction bases outside the gene matches: 11. CDR1 and CDR2 from the germline V gene are SGHRS and YFSETQ. The CDR3 coding sequence is TGCGCCAGCAGCTTGGATGCACAGGGGGCAAGTAAACAGTACTTC. The encoded protein is CASSLDAQGASKQYF.

This clonotype was detected only a few times. The CDR3 DNA reads as TGTGCCAGCAGCCAAGGGGGGGTTAGCACAGATACGCAGTATTTT. Translated, it gives CASSQGGVSTDTQYF. The J gene is TRBJ2-3, the V gene TRBV3-1, with a possible D match to TRBD2 (6 bases). V shed 1 base and J shed 0 bases, with 8 bases lying between them. Looked up from germline, CDR1 is LGHDT and CDR2 is YNNKEL (reference sequence). The CDR3 is 15 residues long.

This clonotype was seen repeatedly, ten times or more. This sequence joins TRBV20-1 and TRBJ1-5; possible D gene TRBD1, 6 bases. V was pared by 1 base and J by 4 bases, with 8 bases between. The CDR3 has 13 amino acids. Germline V CDR1 and CDR2: DFQATT, SNEGSKA (reference sequence). CDR3 bases: TGCAGTGCTAGAGGGACAGTAAATCAGCCCCAGCATTTT. Translated, it gives CSARGTVNQPQHF.

The V and J genes are TRBV20-1 and TRBJ1-5; TRBD1 matches at 9 bases. The CDR3 runs to 13 residues. Germline values: CDR1 DFQATT, CDR2 SNEGSKA (reference sequence). V shed 3 bases, J shed 5 bases, and the junction held 2 bases outside the gene matches. CDR3 sequence reads: CSASDRGDQPQHF. The CDR3 DNA sequence: TGCAGTGCTAGCGACAGGGGGGATCAGCCCCAGCATTTT.

The J gene is TRBJ1-1, the V gene TRBV7-9; D is ambiguous. This CDR3 comprises 16 residues. Trimming left V 5 bases short and J 6 bases short, with 22 bases between. Germline values: CDR1 SEHNR, CDR2 FQNEAQ (reference sequence). The CDR3 protein is CASSMPGWPEGSEAFF. The CDR3 DNA sequence: TGTGCCAGCAGCATGCCGGGTTGGCCGGAGGGTTCTGAAGCTTTCTTT.

This clonotype was observed a handful of times. The CDR3 DNA is TGCGCCAGCAGCCCCGGGAGGACTAGCGGGGGTGGCGAGCAGTTCTTC. Its protein product is CASSPGRTSGGGEQFF. The chain recombines TRBV5-1 with TRBJ2-1; 13 bases match TRBD2. The V gene end was trimmed by 4 bases and the J gene end by 10 bases; junction bases not matched to a gene: 11. The germline gives CDR1 SGHRS, CDR2 YFSETQ. CDR3 length equals 16 residues. Combining the CDR3 with reference TRBV5-1 and TRBJ2-1 gives the whole variable domain KAGVTQTPRYLIKTRGQQVTLSCSPISGHRSVSWYQQTPGQGLQFLFEYFSETQRNKGNFPGRFSGRQFSNSRSEMNVSTLELGDSALYLCASSPGRTSGGGEQFFGPGTRLTVL.

The rearrangement links TRBV7-6 to TRBJ2-7; 9 positions match TRBD1. Germline CDR1 reads SGHVS; CDR2 reads FNYEAQ. J lost 3 bases, V lost 5 bases, and 11 bases had no gene match. The CDR3 runs 16 residues. The CDR3 DNA reads TGTGCCAGCAGCCCAAGCCCCCGGGGACAGGGCTACGAGCAGTACTTC. Translating it yields CASSPSPRGQGYEQYF.

This clonotype was recorded a few times. V and J are TRBV6-6 and TRBJ2-5, with unresolved D. The V gene lost 6 bases and the J gene lost 5 bases, with 10 bases spanning the gap. Germline V gives CDR1 MNHNY, CDR2 SVGAGI (reference sequence). CDR3 size: 12 residues. The CDR3 reads CASSRRRETQYF. Written as DNA, the CDR3 is TGTGCCAGCAGCCGTAGACGGGAGACCCAGTACTTC.

V and J are TRBV5-1 and TRBJ2-2; D is tentatively TRBD1 or TRBD2 (5 bases each). Trimming removed 0 bases at V and 0 bases at J, with 9 bases between. This CDR3 is built from 16 residues. Germline V gives CDR1 SGHRS, CDR2 YFSETQ. CDR3 DNA: TGCGCCAGCAGCTTGGCCCAGGGAGCGAACACCGGGGAGCTGTTTTTT. This sequence encodes CASSLAQGANTGELFF.